This T cell receptor (beta chain) derives from a study of blood T cell repertoires in COVID-19 (TCRdb year 2020). A note on the overall study: The collaborator samples originated in the United States, Italy and Spain and spanned the acute and convalescent phases of COVID-19. The material from the prospective study consisted of cDNA or gDNA derived from T cells, B-cell-depleted T cells, or PBMCs. Subjects who had been exposed to COVID-19, were actively infected with it, or had recovered from it provided the deeply sampled blood TCRbeta repertoires that made up the dataset. The repertoires were made available in a free public database intended to serve as a resource for research on the immune response to SARS-CoV-2. Samples came from the ongoing ImmuneRACE study (first 160 participants) plus 1,254 subjects from 6 global collaborators. A de-identified subject ID, COVID-19 status, age in years and sex were almost always included in the sample metadata. Where available, HLA class I and class II types were obtained from metadata supplied by the sample provider rather than from assay-based typing. The paper's findings and limits, for the study overall: The quantity of clinical and demographic metadata differed by source and by participant and was supplied without curation.

TCRbeta CDR3 regions were amplified from genomic DNA using the immunoSEQ Assay, a bias-controlled multiplex PCR. For the original study's pipeline: Nucleated cell counts per sample were estimated from amplification of reference gene primers within the assay. Sequence reads were collapsed and filtered to measure the absolute abundance of every unique TCRbeta CDR3 rearrangement. For each sample, productive Simpson clonality was calculated by taking the square root of Simpson's diversity index across productive rearrangements. TCRdb carries this immuneACCESS record with in-frame sequences only. Its versions omit some clonotypes, under half of them owing to an unresolved V gene in the studies checked, with the rest unexplained. V and J calls and clone size are given by that table; D and trimming were obtained from the DNA. For this sample there are about 99,000 clones; 80% to 85% appear just once. The biggest ten clones account for 1.5% to 2.5% of the sample.

Collaborating institutions collected whole blood in K2EDTA tubes following their own protocols. Collaborator samples were shipped for TCRbeta analysis as frozen whole blood, isolated PBMCs, or DNA extracted from either sample type. The CDR3 measures 16 amino acids from cysteine to phenylalanine. Left in the record is the CDR3 DNA by itself, 48 bases read in frame from the first base. V ends up 2 bases short and J 2 bases short, with an unmatched junction base count of 7. Looking up the germline V gene yields CDR1 MGHRA and CDR2 YSYEKL. With respect to this clone: What this receptor recognizes is not known. No base quality values were provided; no much bigger clone lies one nucleotide off.

Recombination linked TRBV4-1 to TRBJ2-3, with 7 central nucleotides matching TRBD2. The sample was peripheral blood. This TCR came from a man aged 65 to 85 with active or convalescent COVID-19. The CDR3 in this case is CASSQILAAFTDTQYF. The nucleotide sequence reads TGCGCCAGCAGCCAAATCCTAGCGGCCTTCACAGATACGCAGTATTTT.